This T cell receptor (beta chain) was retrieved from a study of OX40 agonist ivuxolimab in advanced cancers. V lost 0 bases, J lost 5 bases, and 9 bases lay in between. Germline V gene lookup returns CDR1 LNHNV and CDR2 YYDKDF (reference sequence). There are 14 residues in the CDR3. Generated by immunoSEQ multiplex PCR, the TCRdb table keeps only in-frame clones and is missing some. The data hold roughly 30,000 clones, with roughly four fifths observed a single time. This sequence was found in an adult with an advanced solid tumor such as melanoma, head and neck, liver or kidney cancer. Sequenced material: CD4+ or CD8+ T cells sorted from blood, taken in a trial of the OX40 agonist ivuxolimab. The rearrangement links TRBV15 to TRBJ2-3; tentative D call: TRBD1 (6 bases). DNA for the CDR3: TGTGCCACCAGCAGAGATTCAGGGGTAGATACGCAGTATTTT. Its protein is CATSRDSGVDTQYF.